This T cell receptor beta chain derives from a study of technical replicates of blood from a few donors. Some clones are missing from TCRdb's copy, which holds only in-frame ones; the method was immunoSEQ multiplex PCR. The table has 70,000 to 80,000 clones, around 93% seen once. The V gene's germline CDR1 is SGDLS and CDR2 YYNGEE. The junction had 2 bases not matched to a gene; V was cut back by 0 bases and J by 3 bases. The CDR3 sequence is 14 residues long. The TCR was taken from a human donor in good health. J is TRBJ2-7 and V is TRBV9; 8 bases line up with TRBD1. The sample consisted of T cells isolated from PBMCs. The CDR3 coding sequence is TGTGCCAGCAGCGTAGACAGGGGGATCTACGAGCAGTACTTC. Residues: CASSVDRGIYEQYF.